The 9 T cell receptor beta chains below were found in one sample sequenced in a study of CD8+CD57+ T cells in acquired aplastic anemia. The TCR beta profiling, which covered VDJ combination and CDR3 sequence, was carried out using genomic DNA as the template. TCRdb re-called the reads with MiXCR, one entry per CDR3 protein. Of some 190,000 distinct CDR3 sequences listed, around 59% were seen once; the top ten hold about 17%. The sequencing input was sorted CD4+, CD8+, or CD8+CD57+ T cells (not recorded which) from PBMCs. The receptors derive from a human donor in good health, serving as a control.

This chain uses TRBV7-3 with TRBJ2-1; TRBD2 aligns across 8 bases. The DNA end is more similar to TRBJ2-7, so the J call may be wrong. The CDR3 runs to 16 residues. CDR1 SGHTA and CDR2 FQGTGA come from the germline V gene. Written as DNA, the CDR3 is TGTGCCAGCAGCTTAGCCAGCGGGGGCCAGAGCTACGAGCAGTACTTC. Amino acids: CASSLASGGQSYEQYF.

This clonotype was detected only once. The chain joins TRBV9 to TRBJ2-7; 8 bases agree with TRBD2. The J segment lost 3 bases and the V segment lost 2 bases, leaving 1 base of the junction unmatched. The CDR3 length is 13 residues. Germline lookup yields CDR1 SGDLS and CDR2 YYNGEE. As DNA, the CDR3 is TGTGCCAGCAGCGTCGGGACTAGCTACGAGCAGTACTTC. Its protein product is CASSVGTSYEQYF.

This chain links TRBV11-2 with TRBJ2-3; 8 bases agree with TRBD2. V gave up 2 bases and J gave up 0 bases; unmatched junction bases: 7. CDR1 and CDR2 from the germline V gene are SGHAT and FQNNGV. The CDR3 has 17 amino acids. The CDR3 spells CASSLSSSGSSTDTQYF. The CDR3 DNA follows: TGTGCCAGCAGCTTAAGTTCTAGCGGGTCTAGCACAGATACGCAGTATTTT.

This chain joins TRBV7-3 and TRBJ2-3; either TRBD1 or TRBD2 may supply D (5 bases each). Trimming removed 0 bases from V and 9 bases from J, with 13 bases in between. This CDR3 is 14 amino acids long. Germline CDR1 and CDR2: SGHTA and FQGTGA. CDR3 coding DNA: TGTGCCAGCAGCTTAACGGCGTGGGACGGAACGCAGTATTTT. Translated, it gives CASSLTAWDGTQYF.

This clonotype showed up many times. The CDR3 region is CASSPLGTLGGYTF. In DNA form, the CDR3 reads TGTGCCAGCAGCCCGCTAGGCACCCTAGGAGGCTACACCTTC. The J gene is TRBJ1-2, the V gene TRBV9; D uncertain. V lost 4 bases, J lost 8 bases, and 18 bases lay in between. The germline V gene encodes CDR1 SGDLS and CDR2 YYNGEE. This CDR3 spans 14 amino acids.

V gene TRBV7-2 combines with J gene TRBJ2-7, with D uncertain. This CDR3 is built from 11 residues. Germline assignment: CDR1 SGHTA and CDR2 FQGNSA. V was clipped by 6 bases and J by 4 bases, with 7 bases between them. In DNA, the CDR3 is TGTGCCAGCAGATTGGAATACGAGCAGTACTTC. It specifies CASRLEYEQYF.

This clonotype was found a few times. The J gene is TRBJ1-2, the V gene TRBV12-3 or TRBV12-4, with D possibly matching TRBD1 (5 bases). V lost 1 base, J lost 8 bases, and 11 bases lay in between. The CDR3 is 13 residues long. CDR3 amino acids: CASSLGGGGGYTF. In DNA, the CDR3 is TGTGCCAGCAGTTTAGGGGGGGGAGGAGGCTACACCTTC.

This clonotype was found a few times. The V gene is TRBV9, the J gene TRBJ2-5; D not resolved. Between the trimmed V and J ends, which lost 0 bases and 8 bases, there was a span of 11 bases. Per germline, CDR1 SGDLS and CDR2 YYNGEE. The CDR3 consists of 13 residues. The chain's CDR3 is CASSVVEIATQYF. The CDR3 DNA is TGTGCCAGCAGCGTAGTAGAGATCGCCACCCAGTACTTC.

This clonotype was counted a few times. The chain couples TRBV10-3 to TRBJ2-7, with 11 positions matching TRBD1. Germline lookup yields CDR1 ENHRY and CDR2 SYGVKD. J lost 3 bases, V lost 8 bases, and 0 bases had no gene match. CDR3 length equals 12 residues. In DNA, the CDR3 is TGTGCCATCGGGACAGGGGGCTACGAGCAGTACTTC. Translation: CAIGTGGYEQYF.